One and the same sample provided the 27 T cell receptor beta chains below, sequenced in a study of T cells in Graves' hyperthyroidism and ophthalmopathy. Amplified TCR beta CDR3 regions derived from RNA transcripts. The HTBI primer set served for first-round RT-PCR of the TCR CDR3. From the multiplex PCR reads, TCRdb called clonotypes with MiXCR, one entry per CDR3 protein. The sample lists around 450,000 distinct CDR3 sequences; about 13% were seen once. Sequenced: blood. These receptors all stem from a woman aged 18-29 years with Graves' hyperthyroidism.

This clonotype has at least ten counts. The chain is built from TRBV6-1 and TRBJ1-1; 7 bases are shared with TRBD1. Trimming at V came to 5 bases and at J to 2 bases, leaving 5 bases not matched to a gene. The CDR3 is 14 amino acids. CDR1 is MNHNS and CDR2 is SASEGT in the germline V gene. The CDR3 here is CASSIGTENTEAFF. Written as DNA, the CDR3 is TGTGCCAGCAGTATTGGGACAGAAAACACTGAAGCTTTCTTT.

This clonotype was detected many times. V and J are TRBV11-2 and TRBJ2-3; D call uncertain. V shed 6 bases and J shed 0 bases, with 4 bases lying between them. Germline lookup yields CDR1 SGHAT and CDR2 FQNNGV. This CDR3 region has 12 residues. CDR3 amino acids: CASRQSTDTQYF. CDR3 nucleotides: TGTGCCAGCAGACAGAGCACAGATACGCAGTATTTT.

Remarks on this clonotype: A much more abundant neighbour one base away suggests this may be a read error. V is TRBV30 and J is TRBJ1-3; D is ambiguous. The CDR3 is 14 amino acids. Germline V gene lookup returns CDR1 GTSNPN and CDR2 SVGIG (reference sequence). The CDR3 spells CAWRDRISRNTIYF. CDR3 bases: TGTGCCTGGAGGGACCGGATCTCTAGAAACACCATATATTTT.

This clonotype was observed many times. This rearrangement joins TRBV11-2 to TRBJ1-2, with D unresolved. This CDR3 comprises 14 residues. Germline V gene data show CDR1 as SGHAT and CDR2 as FQNNGV. V gave up 5 bases and J gave up 4 bases, with 14 bases separating them. CDR3 DNA: TGTGCCAGCAGCCCCAGGTCTAACTTCTATGGCTACACCTTC. It specifies CASSPRSNFYGYTF. Full variable domain (rest looked up from reference TRBV11-2 and TRBJ1-2): EAGVAQSPRYKIIEKRQSVAFWCNPISGHATLYWYQQILGQGPKLLIQFQNNGVVDDSQLPKDRFSAERLKGVDSTLKIQPAKLEDSAVYLCASSPRSNFYGYTFGSGTRLTVV.

This clonotype has ten or more counts. The chain is built from TRBV6-2 or TRBV6-3 and TRBJ2-3; 11 bases fit TRBD1. Germline V gene sequence: CDR1 MNHEY, CDR2 SVGEGT. The CDR3 totals 15 residues. J was trimmed by 4 bases and V by 6 bases; bases with no gene match: 6. The CDR3 DNA sequence: TGTGCCAGCAGGTCGGGACAGGGGGACGCAGATACGCAGTATTTT. It codes for CASRSGQGDADTQYF.

The sample holds many counts of this clonotype. The chain employs TRBV11-2 and TRBJ2-1; the D gene is possibly TRBD1 (6 bases). V lost 6 bases and J lost 0, with 12 bases in between. Germline loops: CDR1 SGHAT, CDR2 FQNNGV. The CDR3 loop spans 15 amino acids. In DNA form, the CDR3 reads TGTGCCAGCAGAATTACAGGGCGCTCCTACAATGAGCAGTTCTTC. Translated, it gives CASRITGRSYNEQFF.

In this sample, this clonotype turned up many times. V is TRBV18 and J is TRBJ2-1, with D perhaps matching TRBD2 (5 bases). V was trimmed by 3 bases and J by 3 bases, leaving 18 bases between them. Germline CDR1 reads KGHSH; CDR2 reads LQKENI. CDR3 length: 17 residues. The CDR3 region has the DNA TGTGCCAGCTCACCTGCCGCTAGCCCTCTCCACTACAATGAGCAGTTCTTC. It translates to CASSPAASPLHYNEQFF.

The table lists this clonotype with many counts. This chain links TRBV27 with TRBJ2-1, with 9 bases matching TRBD1. CDR1 MNHEY and CDR2 SMNVEV come from the germline V gene (reference sequence). This CDR3 comprises 14 residues. Trimming at V came to 0 bases and at J to 13 bases, leaving 7 bases not matched to a gene. This CDR3 is CASSLSGTGISQFF. CDR3 bases: TGTGCCAGCAGTTTATCTGGGACAGGGATTAGTCAGTTCTTC.

The chain links TRBV29-1 to TRBJ2-2; D perhaps matches TRBD2 (7 bases). The CDR3 is made up of 13 amino acids. From germline, CDR1 is SQVTM and CDR2 ANQGSEA. With 7 bases removed from V and 5 bases from J, the gap between germline ends came to 14 bases. In nucleotides, the CDR3 is TGCAGCGCCACCGGGGGGCTTACCGGGGAGCTGTTTTTT. This sequence encodes CSATGGLTGELFF.

This clonotype has ten or more counts. The V gene is TRBV12-3 or TRBV12-4, the J gene TRBJ2-5; TRBD1 agrees at 7 bases. CDR3 length equals 12 residues. Germline trimming cut 6 bases from V and 3 bases from J; bases unmatched to any gene: 1. The DNA of the CDR3 is TGTGCCAGCAGGACAGGGAAAGAGACCCAGTACTTC. It translates to CASRTGKETQYF.

This clonotype was found many times. This rearrangement joins TRBV30 to TRBJ2-1, with TRBD2 as a possible D gene (6 bases). V dropped 3 bases and J dropped 3 bases, with 12 bases sitting between them. The germline V gene has CDR1 GTSNPN and CDR2 SVGIG (reference sequence). The CDR3 length is 14 residues. CDR3 loop: CAWRRGTLYNEQFF. CDR3 nucleotides: TGTGCCTGGAGACGGGGGACTCTCTACAATGAGCAGTTCTTC.

This clonotype was detected only a few times. A read error may be the cause here, since a much bigger clone is one base away. The V call is TRBV20-1, the J call TRBJ1-1; maybe TRBD1 (5 bases). Germline V gene data show CDR1 as DFQATT and CDR2 as SNEGSKA (reference sequence). The CDR3 is made up of 13 amino acids. CDR3 sequence: CSARGQGDTETFF. The CDR3 region has the DNA TGCAGTGCTAGAGGGCAGGGTGACACTGAAACTTTCTTT.

At least ten counts were recorded for this clonotype. The V and J genes are TRBV2 and TRBJ1-6; TRBD1 is a possible D gene (5 bases). This CDR3 is built from 13 residues. Deletions cut 5 bases from V and 12 bases from J, with 14 bases between. CDR1 and CDR2 (germline): SNHLY, FYNNEI. In DNA, the CDR3 is TGTGCCAGCAGTTACCGCCGGGACTTACCCCTCCACTTT. Translated: CASSYRRDLPLHF.

Notes on this clonotype: Since a much larger clone is just one base distant, this may be a read error. The V gene is TRBV7-9, the J gene TRBJ2-1; 8 nucleotides match TRBD2. CDR1 SEHNR and CDR2 FQNEAQ come from the germline V gene (reference sequence). The V gene end was trimmed by 5 bases and the J gene end by 0 bases; junction bases not matched to a gene: 9. This CDR3 has 17 amino acids. CDR3 region: CASSPRTSRSSYNEQFF. The CDR3 coding sequence is TGTGCCAGCAGCCCCAGGACTAGCAGGAGCTCCTACAATGAGCAGTTCTTC.

As for this clonotype: Mismatch with germline at one junction end may stem from a read error. CDR3 sequence reads: CASSFRDRGNEQCF. DNA for the CDR3: TGTGCCAGCAGCTTCCGGGACAGGGGTAACGAGCAGTGCTTC. The chain combines TRBV7-2 with TRBJ2-7; the match to TRBD1 covers 10 bases. Looked up from germline, CDR1 is SGHTA and CDR2 is FQGNSA. The CDR3 consists of 14 residues.

In its sample, this clonotype was seen many times. The chain recombines TRBV6-6 with TRBJ1-5; 9 bases are a match to TRBD1. Germline V CDR1 and CDR2: MNHNY, SVGAGI (reference sequence). This CDR3 has 17 residues. Unmatched junction bases numbered 7, after V lost 0 bases and J lost 4 bases. DNA of the CDR3: TGTGCCAGCAGTTACTCGGGCGACAGGGGGGCAAATCAGCCCCAGCATTTT. Translating it yields CASSYSGDRGANQPQHF.

The chain joins TRBV30 to TRBJ1-5, with D unresolved. There are 15 residues in the CDR3. Germline V CDR1 and CDR2: GTSNPN, SVGIG (reference sequence). V shed 2 bases and J shed 0 bases, with 11 bases lying between them. The CDR3: CAWSLQEGSNQPQHF. CDR3 DNA sequence: TGTGCCTGGAGTCTCCAGGAGGGTAGCAATCAGCCCCAGCATTTT.

The V and J genes are TRBV10-2 and TRBJ2-7, with D maybe TRBD1 (6 bases). CDR3 size: 15 residues. Germline CDR1 reads WSHSY; CDR2 reads SAAADI. V was cut by 2 bases and J by 0 bases, with 11 bases left in between. The CDR3 DNA reads TGCGCCAGCAGTGAGATGGGGGACAACTCCTACGAGCAGTACTTC. Translated: CASSEMGDNSYEQYF.

This clonotype turned up a few times. This may stem from a read error, because a much larger clone lies one nucleotide away. V is TRBV7-9 and J is TRBJ2-5; TRBD1 agrees at 7 bases. The J call may be mistaken, given a closer DNA end match to TRBJ2-1. The germline CDR1 and CDR2 sequences are SEHNR and FQNEAQ (reference sequence). The CDR3 is made up of 13 amino acids. CDR3 nucleotides: TGTGCCAGCAGCCAACGACAGGGAGAGACCCAGTTCTTC. Translated: CASSQRQGETQFF.

This clonotype was counted a few times. This chain connects TRBV6-1 to TRBJ2-1, with no clear D. CDR3 length equals 10 residues. Germline V gene lookup returns CDR1 MNHNS and CDR2 SASEGT. Trimming cost V 10 bases and J 8 bases, with 9 bases left between them. CDR3 residues: CATGNYEQFF. The CDR3 region has the DNA TGTGCCACCGGCAATTATGAGCAGTTCTTC.

Ten or more counts support this clonotype. V and J are TRBV3-1 and TRBJ1-1, with 9 bases identical to TRBD1. V shed 1 base and J 5 bases; nucleotides not matched to a gene: 5. Germline assignment: CDR1 LGHDT and CDR2 YNNKEL (reference sequence). CDR3 length: 15 residues. CDR3 nucleotides: TGTGCCAGCAGCCAAGTTGGGACAGGGACGACTGAAGCTTTCTTT. Residues: CASSQVGTGTTEAFF.

This clonotype was detected only a few times. The V and J genes are TRBV30 and TRBJ2-5; unclear D gene. Trimming pared 3 bases from V and 4 bases from J, leaving 9 bases between. CDR3 length: 12 residues. Germline loops: CDR1 GTSNPN, CDR2 SVGIG (reference sequence). The CDR3 DNA reads as TGTGCCTGGAGAGGGCAGACAGAGACCCAGTACTTC. It encodes CAWRGQTETQYF.

This chain joins TRBV5-4 and TRBJ1-4; 8 nucleotides line up with TRBD1. The CDR3 sequence is 15 residues long. The germline gives CDR1 SGHNT, CDR2 YYREEE (reference sequence). V dropped 4 bases and J dropped 4; count of bases not matched to a gene: 6. The CDR3 sequence: CASSTRTGNNEKLFF. The CDR3 bases are TGTGCCAGCAGCACCCGGACAGGGAATAATGAAAAACTGTTTTTT. Based on the CDR3 plus reference TRBV5-4 and TRBJ1-4, the full variable domain is ETGVTQSPTHLIKTRGQQVTLRCSSQSGHNTVSWYQQALGQGPQFIFQYYREEENGRGNFPPRFSGLQFPNYSSELNVNALELDDSALYLCASSTRTGNNEKLFFGSGTQLSVL.

This clonotype was counted ten times or more. The CDR3 DNA sequence: TGTGCCAGCAGTTACATTCGCGGGAGGGCCTCGATTTCCTACAATGAGCAGTTCTTC. It translates to CASSYIRGRASISYNEQFF. V usage is TRBV6-2 or TRBV6-3 and J usage is TRBJ2-1, with 9 positions matching TRBD2. CDR3 length: 19 amino acids. Germline-derived CDR1 and CDR2 are MNHEY and SVGEGT. The junction had 12 bases not matched to a gene; V was cut back by 2 bases and J by 1 base.

This clonotype has at least ten counts. The chain employs TRBV2 and TRBJ1-5; 7 bases fit TRBD1. Germline lookup yields CDR1 SNHLY and CDR2 FYNNEI. CDR3 length: 15 amino acids. Unmatched junction bases numbered 7, after V lost 7 bases and J lost 1 base. In DNA, the CDR3 is TGTGCCAGCACGCCGGCAGGGGGAAGCAATCAGCCCCAGCATTTT. It encodes CASTPAGGSNQPQHF. The full variable domain, completed using reference TRBV2 and TRBJ1-5, is EPEVTQTPSHQVTQMGQEVILRCVPISNHLYFYWYRQILGQKVEFLVSFYNNEISEKSEIFDDQFSVERPDGSNFTLKIRSTKLEDSAMYFCASTPAGGSNQPQHFGDGTRLSIL.

In this sample, this clonotype turned up a few times. This sequence joins TRBV5-6 and TRBJ2-1; D is unclear. V gave up 0 bases and J gave up 6 bases, with 10 bases separating them. This CDR3 is 14 amino acids long. The germline V gene encodes CDR1 SGHDT and CDR2 YYEEEE. CDR3: CASSLADLRNEQFF. The CDR3 DNA follows: TGTGCCAGCAGCTTGGCCGACCTCCGCAATGAGCAGTTCTTC. The full variable domain, in which reference TRBV5-6 and TRBJ2-1 provide the parts outside the CDR3, is DAGVTQSPTHLIKTRGQQVTLRCSPKSGHDTVSWYQQALGQGPQFIFQYYEEEERQRGNFPDRFSGHQFPNYSSELNVNALLLGDSALYLCASSLADLRNEQFFGPGTRLTVL.

The table lists this clonotype with a few counts. The chain combines TRBV6-5 with TRBJ1-5; D is ambiguous. V was pared by 0 bases and J by 4 bases, with 10 bases between. Germline-derived CDR1 and CDR2 are MNHEY and SVGAGI. The CDR3 sequence is 15 residues long. The CDR3 spells CASSYSQTGNQPQHF. The DNA of the CDR3 is TGTGCCAGCAGTTACTCCCAAACGGGGAATCAGCCCCAGCATTTT.